The 11 T cell receptor beta chains below were found in one sample sequenced in a study of radiation and T cells in renal cell carcinoma. Sample time point: blood 2 weeks post-SBRT. Regarding treatment: 15 Gy SBRT to primary tumor, nephrectomy 4 weeks later. The protocol was immunoSEQ multiplex PCR, while the TCRdb copy is restricted to in-frame clones and leaves out a portion. The data hold fewer than 150,000 clones, with 88% observed a single time. The material sequenced was blood, taken from a patient whose treatment included radiotherapy and nephrectomy. These receptors came from a woman in her 70s with renal cell carcinoma.

The chain links TRBV7-2 to TRBJ1-4; no firm D call. V was shortened by 1 base and J by 0 bases, with 9 bases between the two germline ends. This CDR3 is 16 amino acids long. Germline V gene sequence: CDR1 SGHTA, CDR2 FQGNSA. The CDR3, as DNA: TGTGCCAGCAGCTTAGGACACCTAGCAACTAATGAAAAACTGTTTTTT. It specifies CASSLGHLATNEKLFF.

This chain links TRBV7-9 with TRBJ2-2, with TRBD1 identical over 7 bases. The CDR3 spans 15 residues. Germline values: CDR1 SEHNR, CDR2 FQNEAQ (reference sequence). Unmatched junction bases numbered 7, after V lost 5 bases and J lost 4 bases. The CDR3 loop is CASSPRDSFTGELFF. CDR3 DNA: TGTGCCAGCAGCCCCCGGGACAGCTTCACCGGGGAGCTGTTTTTT. Together with reference TRBV7-9 and TRBJ2-2, the CDR3 gives the full variable domain: DTGVSQNPRHKITKRGQNVTFRCDPISEHNRLYWYRQTLGQGPEFLTYFQNEAQLEKSRLLSDRFSAERPKGSFSTLEIQRTEQGDSAMYLCASSPRDSFTGELFFGEGSRLTVL.

This clone was detected only a few times. This sample includes further DNA sequences coding for the same CDR3. The chain carries TRBV29-1 and TRBJ2-3; D is uncertain. V dropped 3 bases and J dropped 3 bases, with 4 bases sitting between them. Per germline, CDR1 SQVTM and CDR2 ANQGSEA. The CDR3 totals 11 residues. CDR3 sequence reads: CSVDWTDTQYF. CDR3 DNA sequence: TGCAGCGTTGACTGGACAGATACGCAGTATTTT.

The V gene is TRBV21-1, the J gene TRBJ2-7; TRBD1, the D gene given by the table, was not confirmed from the DNA. TRBV21-1 has pseudogene status. The CDR3 length is 20 residues. The DNA of the CDR3 is TGTGCCAGCAGCACCCCCACCGACACCCGGGGACACGGACCTTTATGCGAGCAGTACTTC. It codes for CASSTPTDTRGHGPLCEQYF.

The rearrangement joins TRBV6-4 to TRBJ2-3; 10 nucleotides align to TRBD1. V gave up 3 bases and J gave up 3 bases; unmatched junction bases: 3. Germline-derived CDR1 and CDR2 are MRHNA and SNTAGT. The CDR3 runs 15 residues. CDR3 sequence reads: CASSETGGGTDTQYF. CDR3 bases: TGTGCCAGCAGTGAGACAGGGGGCGGTACAGATACGCAGTATTTT.

The chain carries TRBV7-2 and TRBJ1-4; possibly TRBD1 for D (6 bases). Trimming removed 5 bases at V and 0 bases at J, with 13 bases between. The CDR3 covers 16 residues. The V gene's germline CDR1 is SGHTA and CDR2 FQGNSA. CDR3: CASSEHRAATNEKLFF. In DNA form, the CDR3 reads TGTGCCAGCAGCGAACACAGGGCCGCAACTAATGAAAAACTGTTTTTT. The entire variable domain, with the rest obtained from reference TRBV7-2 and TRBJ1-4, is as follows: GAGVSQSPSNKVTEKGKDVELRCDPISGHTALYWYRQSLGQGLEFLIYFQGNSAPDKSGLPSDRFSAERTGGSVSTLTIQRTQQEDSAVYLCASSEHRAATNEKLFFGSGTQLSVL.

The chain couples TRBV27 to TRBJ1-1; TRBD1 agrees at 7 bases. The J segment lost 2 bases and the V segment lost 8 bases, leaving 5 bases of the junction unmatched. The CDR3 extends over 13 amino acids. Germline CDR1 and CDR2: MNHEY and SMNVEV (reference sequence). CDR3 sequence: CASWRQGNTEAFF. CDR3 bases: TGTGCCAGCTGGAGACAGGGTAACACTGAAGCTTTCTTT.

V and J are TRBV5-6 and TRBJ2-7, with D possibly being TRBD1 (6 bases). The CDR3 spans 16 residues. The ends were cut back, 2 bases at V and 3 bases at J, with 18 bases in the middle. The germline gives CDR1 SGHDT, CDR2 YYEEEE. The CDR3 protein is CASSFWSGTLNYEQYF. The CDR3 DNA reads TGTGCCAGCAGCTTTTGGTCCGGGACACTTAACTACGAGCAGTACTTC.

This chain links TRBV19 with TRBJ1-2, with 8 nucleotides matching TRBD1. This CDR3 has 14 amino acids. Germline loops: CDR1 LNHDA, CDR2 SQIVND (reference sequence). Losses at the gene ends were 4 bases for V and 0 bases for J; bases not matched to a gene: 1. CDR3 coding DNA: TGTGCCAGTAGTAACAGGGGGGCTAACTATGGCTACACCTTC. Translating gives CASSNRGANYGYTF.

The V gene is TRBV6-6, the J gene TRBJ2-2; a weak D match, TRBD1 (6 bases). Germline V gene data show CDR1 as MNHNY and CDR2 as SVGAGI (reference sequence). The CDR3 has 15 amino acids. Trimming took 2 bases from V and 1 from J, leaving 8 bases between them. The CDR3 DNA is TGTGCCAGCAGTTACATACAGGGGAACACCGGGGAGCTGTTTTTT. Its translation: CASSYIQGNTGELFF.

The genes are TRBV30 and TRBJ1-1; D remains unclear. The germline V and J ends were trimmed by 1 base and 1 base, with 7 bases remaining between them. The CDR3 loop spans 13 amino acids. Germline loops: CDR1 GTSNPN, CDR2 SVGIG (reference sequence). CDR3 DNA: TGTGCCTGGAGTGCGCACGGGAACACTGAAGCTTTCTTT. Amino acids: CAWSAHGNTEAFF.